The clone carrying this T cell receptor (beta chain) was observed a handful of times. Its specificity is unknown. The entirety of the isolated RNA underwent reverse transcription, so expressed TCRB transcripts were sequenced. Generated by immunoSEQ multiplex PCR, the TCRdb table keeps only in-frame clones and is missing some. Found here are about 170,000 clones, under 9.5% of them singletons; the top ten hold under 0.55%. This sample is part of a study of beta chain features in type 1 diabetes. Findings of the study overall: Shortening that was moderate but significant affected the TCRB CDR3s of Type 1 diabetes patients in all four CD4+ subsets.

Sequencing was done on a sample of central memory CD4+ T cells from blood. This clonotype was obtained from a man younger than 35 with type 1 diabetes.

The CDR3 region is CASSLSGLSYEQYF. The CDR3 nucleotides read TGTGCCAGCAGCCTTTCGGGACTCTCCTACGAGCAGTACTTC. The chain carries TRBV7-9 and TRBJ2-7, with a tentative D call TRBD2 (6 bases). This CDR3 has 14 residues. Germline CDR1 reads SEHNR; CDR2 reads FQNEAQ (reference sequence). V lost 5 bases and J lost 0, with 11 bases in between.